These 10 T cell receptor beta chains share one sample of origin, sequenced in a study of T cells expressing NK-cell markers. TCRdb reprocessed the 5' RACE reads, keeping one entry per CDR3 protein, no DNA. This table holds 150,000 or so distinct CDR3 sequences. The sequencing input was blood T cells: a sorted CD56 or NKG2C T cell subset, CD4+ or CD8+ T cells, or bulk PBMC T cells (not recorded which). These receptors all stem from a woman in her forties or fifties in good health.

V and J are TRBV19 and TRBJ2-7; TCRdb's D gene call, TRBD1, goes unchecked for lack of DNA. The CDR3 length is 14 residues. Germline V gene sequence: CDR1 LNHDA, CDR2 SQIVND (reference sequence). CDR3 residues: CASSMGTGGYEQYF.

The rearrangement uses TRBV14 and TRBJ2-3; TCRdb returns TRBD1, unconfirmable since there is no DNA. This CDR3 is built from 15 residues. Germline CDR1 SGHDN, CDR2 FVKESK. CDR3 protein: CASSRTGASTDTQYF.

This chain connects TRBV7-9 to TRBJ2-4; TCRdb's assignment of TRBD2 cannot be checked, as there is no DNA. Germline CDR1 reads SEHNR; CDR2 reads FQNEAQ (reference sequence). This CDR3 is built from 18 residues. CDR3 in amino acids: CASSTTTGTSLAKNIQYF.

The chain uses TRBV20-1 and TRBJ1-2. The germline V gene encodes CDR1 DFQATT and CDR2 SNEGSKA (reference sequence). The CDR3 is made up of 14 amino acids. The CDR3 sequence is CSARDRRVYYGYTF.

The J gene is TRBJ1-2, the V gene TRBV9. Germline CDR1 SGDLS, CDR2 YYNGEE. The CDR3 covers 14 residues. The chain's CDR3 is CASSVDLTEHGYTF. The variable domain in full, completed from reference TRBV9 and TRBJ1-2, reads DSGVTQTPKHLITATGQRVTLRCSPRSGDLSVYWYQQSLDQGLQFLIQYYNGEERAKGNILERFSAQQFPDLHSELNLSSLELGDSALYFCASSVDLTEHGYTFGSGTRLTVV.

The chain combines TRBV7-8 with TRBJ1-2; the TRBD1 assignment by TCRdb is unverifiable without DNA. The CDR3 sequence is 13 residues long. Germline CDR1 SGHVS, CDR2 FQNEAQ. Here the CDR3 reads CASSLAQTDDYTF.

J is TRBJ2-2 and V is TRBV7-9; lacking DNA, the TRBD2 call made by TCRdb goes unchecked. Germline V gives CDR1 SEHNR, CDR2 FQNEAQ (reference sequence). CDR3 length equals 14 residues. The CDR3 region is CASSPALGAGELFF.

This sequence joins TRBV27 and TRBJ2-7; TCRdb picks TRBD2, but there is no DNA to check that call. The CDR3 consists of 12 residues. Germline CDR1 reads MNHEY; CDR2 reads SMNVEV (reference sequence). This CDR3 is CASKGPSYEQYF.

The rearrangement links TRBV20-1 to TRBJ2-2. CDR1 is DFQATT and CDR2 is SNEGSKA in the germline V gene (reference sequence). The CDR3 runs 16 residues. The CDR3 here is CSARSKIGRNTGELFF.

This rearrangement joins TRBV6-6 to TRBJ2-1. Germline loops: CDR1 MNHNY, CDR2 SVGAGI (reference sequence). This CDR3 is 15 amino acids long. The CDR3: CASSYSIRSYNEQFF.